One TCR beta chain is described in this entry. Its antigen is currently unknown. The entry originates in a study of T cell responses to AZD1222 COVID-19 vaccine. General study points: Variant regions that are unmutated are reportedly the target of nearly half of spike-specific TCRs. There were repertoire samples only from the period after the peak T cell response. In a largely white British group with more females than males, clonal diversity was possibly underestimated.

Second-dose timings of about 4 or about 12 weeks were pooled. V gave up 5 bases and J gave up 6 bases, with 20 bases separating them. CDR1 and CDR2 (germline): SGHAT, FQNNGV. The CDR3 consists of 16 residues. Produced via immunoSEQ multiplex PCR; TCRdb's table is partial and in-frame only. Among 180,000 or so clones listed, 92% were seen once. This receptor was identified in an adult who received the AZD1222 COVID-19 vaccine. V is TRBV11-2 and J is TRBJ2-1; D unclear. The material sequenced was peripheral blood, taken 28 days after the second AZD1222 dose. The CDR3 DNA sequence: TGTGCCAGCAGCGTGACCGTTGTGGGATTAGGCAATGAGCAGTTCTTC. Protein product: CASSVTVVGLGNEQFF.